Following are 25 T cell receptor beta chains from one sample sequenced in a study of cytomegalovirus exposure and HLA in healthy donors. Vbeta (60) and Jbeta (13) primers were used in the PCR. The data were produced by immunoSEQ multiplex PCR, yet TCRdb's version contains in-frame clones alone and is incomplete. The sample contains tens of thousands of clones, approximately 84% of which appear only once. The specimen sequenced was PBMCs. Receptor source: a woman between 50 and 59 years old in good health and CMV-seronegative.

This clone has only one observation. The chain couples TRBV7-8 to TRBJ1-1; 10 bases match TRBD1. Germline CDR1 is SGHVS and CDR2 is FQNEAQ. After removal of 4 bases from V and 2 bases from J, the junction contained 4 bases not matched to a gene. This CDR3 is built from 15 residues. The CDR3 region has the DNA TGTGCCAGCAGCTCTCGGACAGGGGGAAACACTGAAGCTTTCTTT. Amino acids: CASSSRTGGNTEAFF.

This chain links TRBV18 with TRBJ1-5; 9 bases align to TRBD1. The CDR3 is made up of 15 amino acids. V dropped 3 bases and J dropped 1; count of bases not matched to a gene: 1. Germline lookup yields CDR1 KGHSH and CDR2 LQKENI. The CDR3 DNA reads TGTGCCAGCTCACCCGGACAGGGGAGCAATCAGCCCCAGCATTTT. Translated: CASSPGQGSNQPQHF.

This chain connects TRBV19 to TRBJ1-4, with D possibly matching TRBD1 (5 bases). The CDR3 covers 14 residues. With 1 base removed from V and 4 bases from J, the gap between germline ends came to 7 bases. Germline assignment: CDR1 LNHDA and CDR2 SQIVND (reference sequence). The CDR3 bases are TGTGCCAGTAGTATAGGGACAATTAATGAAAAACTGTTTTTT. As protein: CASSIGTINEKLFF.

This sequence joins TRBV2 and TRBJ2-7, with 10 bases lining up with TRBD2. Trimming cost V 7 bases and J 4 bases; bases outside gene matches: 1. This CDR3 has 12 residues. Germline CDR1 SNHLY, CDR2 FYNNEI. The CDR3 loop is CASKGLAYEQYF. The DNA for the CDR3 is TGTGCCAGCAAGGGACTAGCGTACGAGCAGTACTTC. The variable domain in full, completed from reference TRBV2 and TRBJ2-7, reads EPEVTQTPSHQVTQMGQEVILRCVPISNHLYFYWYRQILGQKVEFLVSFYNNEISEKSEIFDDQFSVERPDGSNFTLKIRSTKLEDSAMYFCASKGLAYEQYFGPGTRLTVT.

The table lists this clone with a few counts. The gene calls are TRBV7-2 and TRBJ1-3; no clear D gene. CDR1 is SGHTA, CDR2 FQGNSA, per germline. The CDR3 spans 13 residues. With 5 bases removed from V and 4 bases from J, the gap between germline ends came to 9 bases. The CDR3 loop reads CASSQSTGNTIYF. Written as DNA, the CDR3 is TGTGCCAGCAGCCAGTCCACGGGAAACACCATATATTTT.

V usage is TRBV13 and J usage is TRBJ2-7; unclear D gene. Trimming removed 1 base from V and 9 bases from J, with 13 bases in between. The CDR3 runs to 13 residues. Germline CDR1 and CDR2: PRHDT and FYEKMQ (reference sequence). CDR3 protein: CASSLVNQHGQYF. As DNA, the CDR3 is TGTGCCAGCAGCTTAGTGAACCAACATGGGCAGTACTTC. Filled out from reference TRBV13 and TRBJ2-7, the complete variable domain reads AAGVIQSPRHLIKEKRETATLKCYPIPRHDTVYWYQQGPGQDPQFLISFYEKMQSDKGSIPDRFSAQQFSDYHSELNMSSLELGDSALYFCASSLVNQHGQYFGPGTRLTVT.

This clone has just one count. CDR3 nucleotides: TGCGCCAGCAGCCAAGGTAGACGCCAGGCCGCAGATACGCAGTATTTT. Protein product: CASSQGRRQAADTQYF. This chain links TRBV4-1 with TRBJ2-3; no definite D call. The CDR3 loop spans 16 amino acids. Trimming shortened V by 1 base and J by 4 bases, and 15 bases separated the two germline ends. Germline loops: CDR1 MGHRA, CDR2 YSYEKL.

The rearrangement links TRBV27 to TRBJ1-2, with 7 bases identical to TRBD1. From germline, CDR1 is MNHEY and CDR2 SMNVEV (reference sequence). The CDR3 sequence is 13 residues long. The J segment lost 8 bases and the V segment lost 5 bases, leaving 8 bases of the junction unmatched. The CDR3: CASSTRTGGGYTF. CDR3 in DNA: TGTGCCAGCAGTACTCGGACAGGAGGAGGCTACACCTTC.

In DNA, the CDR3 is TGTGCCAGCAGCCGTGGGGGGGAAGCCTACGAGCAGTACGTC. This codes for CASSRGGEAYEQYV. This rearrangement joins TRBV5-5 to TRBJ2-7; 7 bases align to TRBD2. Per germline, CDR1 SGHKS and CDR2 YYEKEE (reference sequence). The trim removed 4 bases at V and 2 bases at J, leaving 6 bases unmatched. This CDR3 is 14 amino acids long.

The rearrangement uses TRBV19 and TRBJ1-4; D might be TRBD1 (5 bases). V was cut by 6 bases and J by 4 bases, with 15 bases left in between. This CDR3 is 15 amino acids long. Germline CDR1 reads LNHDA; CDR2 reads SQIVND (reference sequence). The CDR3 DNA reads TGTGCCAGTAGGCCGGAGGGACTGATTAATGAAAAACTGTTTTTT. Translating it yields CASRPEGLINEKLFF. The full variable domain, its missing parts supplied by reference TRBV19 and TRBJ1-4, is DGGITQSPKYLFRKEGQNVTLSCEQNLNHDAMYWYRQDPGQGLRLIYYSQIVNDFQKGDIAEGYSVSREKKESFPLTVTSAQKNPTAFYLCASRPEGLINEKLFFGSGTQLSVL.

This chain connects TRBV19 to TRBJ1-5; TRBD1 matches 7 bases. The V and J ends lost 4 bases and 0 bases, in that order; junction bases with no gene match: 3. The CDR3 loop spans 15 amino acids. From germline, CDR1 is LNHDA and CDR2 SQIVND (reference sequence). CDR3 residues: CASSTQGISNQPQHF. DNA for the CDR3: TGTGCCAGTAGTACACAGGGGATTAGCAATCAGCCCCAGCATTTT.

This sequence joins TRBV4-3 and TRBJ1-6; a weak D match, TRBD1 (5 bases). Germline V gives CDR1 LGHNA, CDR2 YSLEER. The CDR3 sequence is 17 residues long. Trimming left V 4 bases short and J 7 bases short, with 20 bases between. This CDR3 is CASSLPPVGQPNSPLHF. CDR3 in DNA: TGCGCCAGCAGCCTACCCCCCGTGGGGCAGCCGAATTCACCCCTCCACTTT.

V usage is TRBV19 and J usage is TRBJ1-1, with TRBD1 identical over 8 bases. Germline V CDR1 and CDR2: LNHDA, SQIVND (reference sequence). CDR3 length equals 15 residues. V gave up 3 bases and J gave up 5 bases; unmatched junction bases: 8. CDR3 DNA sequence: TGTGCCAGTAGTATTCCCCGGACAGGGCCTACTGAAGCTTTCTTT. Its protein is CASSIPRTGPTEAFF.

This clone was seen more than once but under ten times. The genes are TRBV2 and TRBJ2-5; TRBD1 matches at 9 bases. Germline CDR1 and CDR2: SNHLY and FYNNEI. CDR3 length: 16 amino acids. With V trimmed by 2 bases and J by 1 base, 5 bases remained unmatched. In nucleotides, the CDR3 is TGTGCCAGCAGTGAATGGGACAGGGTGGGCCAAGAGACCCAGTACTTC. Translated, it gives CASSEWDRVGQETQYF.

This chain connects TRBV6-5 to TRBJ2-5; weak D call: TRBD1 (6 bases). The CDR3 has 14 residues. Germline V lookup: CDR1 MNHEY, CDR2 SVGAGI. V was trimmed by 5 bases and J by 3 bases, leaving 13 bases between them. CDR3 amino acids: CASSPVGDKETQYF. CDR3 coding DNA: TGTGCCAGCAGTCCCGTGGGGGACAAAGAGACCCAGTACTTC.

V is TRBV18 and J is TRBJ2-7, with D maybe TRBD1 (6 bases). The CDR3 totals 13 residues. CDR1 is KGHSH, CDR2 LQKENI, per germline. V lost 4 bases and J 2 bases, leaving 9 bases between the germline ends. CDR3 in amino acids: CASSHRDTYEQYV. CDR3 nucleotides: TGTGCCAGCTCACACAGGGATACCTACGAGCAGTACGTC.

The CDR3 sequence is CASSPSRDRGLSFF. The CDR3 DNA is TGTGCCAGTAGTCCCAGCCGGGACAGGGGGCTATCTTTCTTT. The chain couples TRBV19 to TRBJ1-1, with 12 bases identical to TRBD1. The trim removed 5 bases at V and 12 bases at J, leaving 10 bases unmatched. Germline V gene data show CDR1 as LNHDA and CDR2 as SQIVND (reference sequence). The CDR3 runs 14 residues.

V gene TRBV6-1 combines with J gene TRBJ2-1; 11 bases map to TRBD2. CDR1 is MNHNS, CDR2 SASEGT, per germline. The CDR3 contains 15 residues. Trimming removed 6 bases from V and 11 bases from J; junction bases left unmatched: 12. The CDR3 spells CASRLTSGTSMKQFF. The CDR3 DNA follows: TGTGCCAGCAGGTTGACTAGCGGGACTTCAATGAAGCAGTTCTTC.

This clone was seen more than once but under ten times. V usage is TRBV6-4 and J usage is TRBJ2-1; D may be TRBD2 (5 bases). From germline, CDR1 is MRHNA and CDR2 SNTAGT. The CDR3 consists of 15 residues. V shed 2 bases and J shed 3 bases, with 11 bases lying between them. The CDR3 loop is CASSDEGGGYNEQFF. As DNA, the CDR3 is TGTGCCAGCAGTGACGAGGGCGGTGGCTACAATGAGCAGTTCTTC.

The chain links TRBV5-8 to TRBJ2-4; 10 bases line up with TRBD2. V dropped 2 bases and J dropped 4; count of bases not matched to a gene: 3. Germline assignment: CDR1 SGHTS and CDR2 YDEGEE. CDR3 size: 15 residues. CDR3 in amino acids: CASSLASGGKNIQYF. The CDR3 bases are TGTGCCAGCAGCTTAGCTAGCGGGGGAAAAAACATTCAGTACTTC.

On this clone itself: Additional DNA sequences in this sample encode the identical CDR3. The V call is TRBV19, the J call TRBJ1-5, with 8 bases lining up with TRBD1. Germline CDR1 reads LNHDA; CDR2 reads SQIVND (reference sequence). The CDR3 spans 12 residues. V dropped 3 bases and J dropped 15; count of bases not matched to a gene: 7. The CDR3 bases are TGTGCCAGTAGTATCCAGGGGGCGAAATTGCATTTT. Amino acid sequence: CASSIQGAKLHF.

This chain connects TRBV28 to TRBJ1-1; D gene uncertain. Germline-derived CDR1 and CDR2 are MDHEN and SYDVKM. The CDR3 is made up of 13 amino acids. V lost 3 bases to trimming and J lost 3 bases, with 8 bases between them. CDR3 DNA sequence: TGTGCCAGCAGTTTGATGGCAGACACTGAAGCTTTCTTT. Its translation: CASSLMADTEAFF.

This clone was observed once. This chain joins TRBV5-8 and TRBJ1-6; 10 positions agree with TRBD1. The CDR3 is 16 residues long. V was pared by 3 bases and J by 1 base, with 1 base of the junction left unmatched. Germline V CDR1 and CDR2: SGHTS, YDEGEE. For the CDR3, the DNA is TGTGCCAGCAGCTCGGACAGGGGGTCCTATAATTCACCCCTCCACTTT. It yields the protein CASSSDRGSYNSPLHF.

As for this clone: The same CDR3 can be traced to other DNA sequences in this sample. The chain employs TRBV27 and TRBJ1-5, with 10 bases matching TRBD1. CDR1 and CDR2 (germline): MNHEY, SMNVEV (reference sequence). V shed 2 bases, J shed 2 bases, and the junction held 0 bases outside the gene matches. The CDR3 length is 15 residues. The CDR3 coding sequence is TGTGCCAGCAGTTTAGGGACAGGGGGCAATCAGCCCCAGCATTTT. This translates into CASSLGTGGNQPQHF.

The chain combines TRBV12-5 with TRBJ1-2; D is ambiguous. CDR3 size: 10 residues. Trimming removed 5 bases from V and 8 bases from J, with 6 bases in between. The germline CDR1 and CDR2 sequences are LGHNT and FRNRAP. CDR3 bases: TGTGCTAGTGGTCCCCCGGGCTACACCTTC. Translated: CASGPPGYTF.